This T cell receptor (beta chain) derives from a study of Graves' ophthalmopathy and Graves' hyperthyroidism. Only a few counts were recorded for this clonotype. TCR beta CDR3 amplification used RNA transcripts. Second-round multiplex PCR followed a first-round RT-PCR using HTBI primers. In TCRdb, the multiplex PCR reads were re-called with MiXCR into one record per CDR3 protein. The sample has 740,000 or so distinct CDR3 sequences; around 40% are singletons. Ophthalmopathy was moderately-to-severely active, CAS at least 3, NOSPECS at least 4, lasting under 3 months. Physicians reached a diagnosis by relying on clinical symptoms, serum thyroxine, TRAb, thyroid ultrasound and orbital computed tomography. This CDR3 has 14 amino acids. Trimming took 6 bases from V and 0 from J; bases not matched to a gene: 3. Germline lookup yields CDR1 MNHEY and CDR2 SVGAGI.

The receptor was derived from an adult man with Graves' ophthalmopathy. Sequencing was done on a sample of peripheral blood. The V gene is TRBV6-5, the J gene TRBJ2-5, with 8 bases lining up with TRBD1. This chain's CDR3 is CASRGQAYQETQYF. CDR3 bases: TGTGCCAGCAGGGGACAGGCATACCAAGAGACCCAGTACTTC.